A selection of T cell receptor beta chains follows, all from one sample in a study of graft-versus-host responses after intestinal transplantation. Sequenced by immunoSEQ multiplex PCR; TCRdb stores in-frame clones only, minus some. The sample consists of about 9,500 clones, roughly 90% of them appearing once. The material sequenced was PBMCs, taken just over 240 days after intestinal transplant. The receptors derive from a human patient who received an intestinal transplant, so some T cells may come from the graft donor. The CDR3 runs from the conserved cysteine through the conserved F or W. The D gene is left open where the match is weak. The size field is filled for only some rows; it gives once, few, many or a size class.

cdr3_nt	cdr3_aa	v_call	j_call	clone_size	d_call
TGTGCCAGCACCCAGGGTTCAGGGGCCAACGTCCTGACTTTC	CASTQGSGANVLTF	TRBV28	TRBJ2-6	once	NA
TGTGCCAGTAAGGGCCAGAGTTTGGGCGAGCAGTACTTC	CASKGQSLGEQYF	TRBV19	TRBJ2-7	NA	NA
TGTGCCAGCGGGATAACAGGGACCAACACTGAAGCTTTCTTT	CASGITGTNTEAFF	TRBV28	TRBJ1-1	NA	NA
TGTGCCAGCAGTCCTCGGATTGTCAGTTCCTACGAGCAGTACTTC	CASSPRIVSSYEQYF	TRBV27	TRBJ2-7	NA	NA
TGCAGCTCCTATGGGGGTGGGAACACTGAAGCTTTCTTT	CSSYGGGNTEAFF	TRBV29-1	TRBJ1-1	once	NA
TGCGCCAGCAGCCACAGCCCCGGGACAGCTGACTACGAGCAGTACTTC	CASSHSPGTADYEQYF	TRBV4-1	TRBJ2-7	NA	TRBD1
TGTGCCAGACCGGGGCATTATAGCAATCAGCCCCAGCATTTT	CARPGHYSNQPQHF	TRBV5-3	TRBJ1-5	NA	NA
TGTGCCAGCAGCGGTTCTAGCGGCGTCGGTGGGGAGACCCAGTACTTC	CASSGSSGVGGETQYF	TRBV13	TRBJ2-5	NA	TRBD2
TGTGCCAGCAGCACAATTCAACGGCGGGAGGGCAGAAATGAGCAGTTCTTC	CASSTIQRREGRNEQFF	TRBV7-9	TRBJ2-1	NA	TRBD2
TGTGCCAGCAGTGAACCAGGGATTCTCTCCTCTGGAAACACCATATATTTT	CASSEPGILSSGNTIYF	TRBV6-1	TRBJ1-3	NA	NA
TGTGCCAGCAGCTACGACAGGGGACAATCTGGCTACACCTTC	CASSYDRGQSGYTF	TRBV6-5	TRBJ1-2	NA	TRBD1
TGTGCCACCAGCAGAGAGAGCTTTGCGGACAGGGATGGCTACACCTTC	CATSRESFADRDGYTF	TRBV15	TRBJ1-2	NA	TRBD1
TGTGCCAGCAGTGAAGCGGGAGCGTCCTACAATGAGCAGTTCTTC	CASSEAGASYNEQFF	TRBV6-1	TRBJ2-1	NA	NA
TGCGCCAGCAGCCAAGGGGCCCAGGCCCCCTACGAGCAGTACTTC	CASSQGAQAPYEQYF	TRBV4-3	TRBJ2-7	NA	NA
TGTGCCAGCCACCAGGGGTCCTACGAGCAGTACTTC	CASHQGSYEQYF	TRBV28	TRBJ2-7	NA	NA
TGTGCCAGCAGCTACGCAGCGGGAGGCACAGATACGCAGTATTTT	CASSYAAGGTDTQYF	TRBV7-3	TRBJ2-3	NA	TRBD2
TGCAGCTCTCAGGGGGCCACCACTGAAGCTTTCTTT	CSSQGATTEAFF	TRBV29-1	TRBJ1-1	NA	TRBD1
TGTGCCAGCAGCGTAGAGGACCAGGGACGGCGAAATTCACCCCTCCACTTT	CASSVEDQGRRNSPLHF	TRBV9	TRBJ1-6	NA	NA
TGTGCCAGCAATGCTAATATCGGGGGCGAGCAGTACTTC	CASNANIGGEQYF	TRBV6-1	TRBJ2-7	NA	NA
TGTGCCAGCAGCTCCCCGCGGAGGGGAAGCTACGAGCAGTACTTC	CASSSPRRGSYEQYF	TRBV7-4	TRBJ2-7	few	NA
TGTGCCAGCAGTCCTACTGGCCTGGACGGTTCCTACGAGCAGTACTTC	CASSPTGLDGSYEQYF	TRBV27	TRBJ2-7	NA	NA
TGTGCCTGGAGCCCGGGGGGGGGCGCAGATACGCAGTATTTT	CAWSPGGGADTQYF	TRBV30	TRBJ2-3	NA	TRBD2
TGCGCCAGCAGCTTCCGGTTCAGCTCCTACGAGCAGTACTTC	CASSFRFSSYEQYF	TRBV5-1	TRBJ2-7	NA	NA
TGTGCCAGCAGCCACCCGGCCCGGGACGGGGAGCTGTTTTTT	CASSHPARDGELFF	TRBV7-2	TRBJ2-2	NA	NA
TGTGCCAGCTCCGGCTTTAGGCGGGAGTCTTACCGAGGGGTCTACGAGCAGTACTTC	CASSGFRRESYRGVYEQYF	TRBV18	TRBJ2-7	NA	TRBD2
TGTGCCTGGAGTCCCGGGACACTGAGCGTAAACACTGAAGCTTTCTTT	CAWSPGTLSVNTEAFF	TRBV30	TRBJ1-1	NA	NA
TGTGCCAGCACGACAGGGGATTATAATTCACCCCTCCACTTT	CASTTGDYNSPLHF	TRBV7-9	TRBJ1-6	NA	TRBD1
TGCGCCAGCAGATTGGACAGGGGCAATGAGCAGTTCTTC	CASRLDRGNEQFF	TRBV5-1	TRBJ2-1	NA	TRBD1
TGTGCCAGCAGTATCTGGGGTGGCACTGAAGCTTTCTTT	CASSIWGGTEAFF	TRBV6-5	TRBJ1-1	NA	NA
TGCGCCAGCAGTGAGGTTCCGGGAGCGTGGGATACGCAGTATTTT	CASSEVPGAWDTQYF	TRBV10-1	TRBJ2-3	NA	NA
TGTGCCACCAGCGGAGACCTCTCGGGTGTCCGCACAGATACGCAGTATTTT	CATSGDLSGVRTDTQYF	TRBV15	TRBJ2-3	NA	NA
TGTGCCAGCAGCGTGTGGGAGCTCAGGGTTACTGAAGCTTTCTTT	CASSVWELRVTEAFF	TRBV7-9	TRBJ1-1	NA	NA
TGTGCCAGCAGTGACGTCGGGACCCAGTACTTC	CASSDVGTQYF	TRBV6-1	TRBJ2-5	NA	NA
TGTGCCAGCAGTGTCCGACAGGGACCGGGCGAGCAGTACTTC	CASSVRQGPGEQYF	TRBV6-5	TRBJ2-7	NA	TRBD1
TGTGCCAGCAGCTCGGGACTAGCCAAAAACATTCAGTACTTC	CASSSGLAKNIQYF	TRBV7-2	TRBJ2-4	once	NA
TGCGCCAGCAGCCATGAGGACGGGGAGCTGTTTTTT	CASSHEDGELFF	TRBV5-1	TRBJ2-2	once	NA
TGCGCCAGCAGCCAAAATTCCGGGACTAGCGGCTACGAGCAGTACTTC	CASSQNSGTSGYEQYF	TRBV4-3	TRBJ2-7	NA	TRBD2
TGTGCCAGCAGCTTAACCGGGCTAGCCCCAGATACGCAGTATTTT	CASSLTGLAPDTQYF	TRBV7-3	TRBJ2-3	NA	NA
TGTGCCTGGAGTGCCGAAGGGATGGGACAGGGTTATACGAAGCAGTACTTC	CAWSAEGMGQGYTKQYF	TRBV30	TRBJ2-7	NA	TRBD1
TGTGCCAGTAGTATAGATCTATCGGGTCCGAATGAAAAACTGTTTTTT	CASSIDLSGPNEKLFF	TRBV19	TRBJ1-4	NA	NA
TGTGCCTCGGGACCCCGGGAGCTGTTTTTT	CASGPRELFF	TRBV30	TRBJ2-2	medium-sized	NA
TGTGCCAGCAGCTGGGGGGGAGAGGAAGGGCAGTACTTC	CASSWGGEEGQYF	TRBV5-6	TRBJ2-7	NA	TRBD2
TGTGCCATCAGTGAGTCGAGGGACAGGGGAAGGGGCTACACCTTC	CAISESRDRGRGYTF	TRBV10-3	TRBJ1-2	NA	TRBD1
TGTGCCAGCTCACCCACGGGAGGGCCGGATAGTGCAGATACGCAGTATTTT	CASSPTGGPDSADTQYF	TRBV18	TRBJ2-3	NA	TRBD2
TGTGCCACCAGCAGAGATTTGAACGGCCTTGTAGCTTTCTTT	CATSRDLNGLVAFF	TRBV15	TRBJ1-1	NA	NA
TGTGCCAGCAGTTTATCGTCGCCAGATACGCAGTATTTT	CASSLSSPDTQYF	TRBV27	TRBJ2-3	NA	NA